Each of the 27 T cell receptor beta chains below was sequenced from the same sample in a study of patients and donors after allogeneic stem cell transplantation. TCRdb recomputed calls from the RT-PCR reads with MiXCR, one row per CDR3 protein. The sample has about a million distinct CDR3 sequences, 15% to 20% seen once; the top ten hold around 5.5%. The specimen sequenced was blood, either unsorted or a sorted T cell fraction (not recorded which). The receptors come from a human donor who was either an allogeneic HSCT recipient or a stem cell or donor lymphocyte infusion donor (not recorded which). It is not recorded whose cells these are; they may come from a transplant donor.

In this sample, this clonotype turned up a few times. The chain is built from TRBV4-2 and TRBJ2-7; D may be TRBD1 or TRBD2 (5 bases each). V was shortened by 5 bases and J by 9 bases, with 17 bases between the two germline ends. CDR3 size: 13 residues. Germline values: CDR1 LGHNA, CDR2 YNFKEQ. The CDR3 loop reads CASSLARLGRQYF. In DNA form, the CDR3 reads TGTGCCAGCAGCTTGGCCCGCTTGGGACGGCAGTACTTC.

This clonotype was seen only a few times. The genes are TRBV20-1 and TRBJ2-6; either TRBD1 or TRBD2 may fit D (5 bases each). The germline gives CDR1 DFQATT, CDR2 SNEGSKA (reference sequence). The ends were cut back, 6 bases at V and 2 bases at J, with 17 bases in the middle. This CDR3 comprises 16 residues. The CDR3 coding sequence is TGCAGTGCAAGCACGGGGTGGGGGACTGGGGCCAACGTCCTGACTTTC. Translation: CSASTGWGTGANVLTF.

The table lists this clonotype with many counts. This chain joins TRBV10-3 and TRBJ1-1; D is ambiguous. The CDR3 has 13 residues. CDR1 and CDR2 from the germline V gene are ENHRY and SYGVKD. V lost 8 bases, J lost 0 bases, and 10 bases lay in between. CDR3 in amino acids: CAIEARLNTEAFF. CDR3 DNA: TGTGCCATCGAAGCGAGATTGAACACTGAAGCTTTCTTT.

In its sample, this clonotype was seen a few times. The rearrangement uses TRBV6-5 and TRBJ1-2, with D possibly being TRBD1 (5 bases). This CDR3 is built from 15 residues. V lost 4 bases and J 3 bases, leaving 15 bases between the germline ends. From germline, CDR1 is MNHEY and CDR2 SVGAGI. The CDR3 region has the DNA TGTGCCAGCAGTTCCTCGGGCGGGACCTACTATGGCTACACCTTC. Encoded protein: CASSSSGGTYYGYTF.

This clonotype was counted only a few times. J is TRBJ1-2 and V is TRBV7-3; tentative D call: TRBD1 (5 bases). Trimming pared 5 bases from V and 0 bases from J, leaving 13 bases between. The germline CDR1 and CDR2 sequences are SGHTA and FQGTGA. The CDR3 is 15 residues long. In nucleotides, the CDR3 is TGTGCCAGCAGCGCGGGACCGCAAGCTAACTATGGCTACACCTTC. It specifies CASSAGPQANYGYTF.

This chain joins TRBV2 and TRBJ1-5, with D hard to call. Trimming pared 8 bases from V and 3 bases from J, leaving 5 bases between. The CDR3 totals 11 residues. Per the germline V gene, CDR1 is SNHLY and CDR2 is FYNNEI. For the CDR3, the DNA is TGTGCCAGCGGAAACAATCAGCCCCAGCATTTT. Protein sequence: CASGNNQPQHF.

This clonotype was found a few times. The rearrangement links TRBV9 to TRBJ1-5; 11 bases are shared with TRBD1. Germline V gene data show CDR1 as SGDLS and CDR2 as YYNGEE. Trimming took 4 bases from V and 8 from J; bases not matched to a gene: 8. CDR3 length: 15 amino acids. The CDR3 DNA reads TGTGCCAGCAGCTTCGGACAGGGGGCGTGGGAGCCCCAGCATTTT. Translated, it gives CASSFGQGAWEPQHF.

Only one count was recorded for this clonotype. This chain links TRBV3-1 with TRBJ2-1; 11 positions match TRBD2. Trimming cost V 6 bases and J 6 bases; bases outside gene matches: 13. This CDR3 is built from 17 residues. Germline V CDR1 and CDR2: LGHDT, YNNKEL (reference sequence). The CDR3 loop is CASRPGLAGRLINEQFF. The CDR3 region has the DNA TGTGCCAGCAGACCCGGACTAGCGGGTCGCTTAATCAATGAGCAGTTCTTC.

There are a few counts of this clonotype. The rearrangement joins TRBV4-2 to TRBJ1-6; D unresolved. The CDR3 covers 15 residues. CDR1 is LGHNA and CDR2 is YNFKEQ in the germline V gene. The V end was cut by 0 bases, the J end by 5 bases, with 8 bases between. The CDR3 sequence: CASSQDTPNNSPLHF. The CDR3 nucleotides are TGTGCCAGCAGCCAAGATACCCCAAATAATTCACCCCTCCACTTT.

The table lists this clonotype with a few counts. V gene TRBV2 combines with J gene TRBJ2-1; 8 nucleotides align to TRBD2. Germline V lookup: CDR1 SNHLY, CDR2 FYNNEI. This CDR3 is 12 amino acids long. Germline trimming cut 7 bases from V and 12 bases from J; bases unmatched to any gene: 8. The CDR3 sequence: CASTGTSPPQFF. The CDR3 DNA reads as TGTGCCAGCACTGGGACTAGTCCTCCGCAGTTCTTC.

Ten or more counts support this clonotype. The CDR3 loop reads CASSFGQTSTDTQYF. As DNA, the CDR3 is TGTGCCAGCAGTTTCGGGCAGACAAGCACAGATACGCAGTATTTT. The V and J genes are TRBV12-3 or TRBV12-4 and TRBJ2-3, with D unclear. V was shortened by 3 bases and J by 0 bases, with 10 bases between the two germline ends. The CDR3 extends over 15 amino acids.

This clonotype came up a few times. The rearrangement links TRBV7-8 to TRBJ2-1; the match to TRBD2 covers 11 bases. CDR3 size: 18 residues. Looked up from germline, CDR1 is SGHVS and CDR2 is FQNEAQ. The junction had 11 bases not matched to a gene; V was cut back by 7 bases and J by 0 bases. CDR3 in DNA: TGTGCCAGCACCTTCAGACTAGCGGGGTCAAGCTCCTACAATGAGCAGTTCTTC. This codes for CASTFRLAGSSSYNEQFF.

The rearrangement links TRBV20-1 to TRBJ2-2; 10 positions agree with TRBD1. CDR1 is DFQATT and CDR2 is SNEGSKA in the germline V gene (reference sequence). There are 15 residues in the CDR3. The V and J ends lost 5 bases and 5 bases, in that order; junction bases with no gene match: 8. In nucleotides, the CDR3 is TGCAGTGCTGTCGCCGGGACAGGGGTAACCGGGGAGCTGTTTTTT. This sequence encodes CSAVAGTGVTGELFF.

This clonotype has more than one count but fewer than ten. The DNA of the CDR3 is TGTGCCAGCAGTTTAGCAGGGACAGCTTTGGGGATGAGCTATGGCTACACCTTC. This codes for CASSLAGTALGMSYGYTF. The chain employs TRBV12-3 or TRBV12-4 and TRBJ1-2; 7 nucleotides match TRBD1. V was clipped by 0 bases and J by 4 bases; unmatched bases: 14. The CDR3 extends over 18 amino acids.

This sequence joins TRBV5-5 and TRBJ2-1; the D gene is possibly TRBD2 (6 bases). The CDR3 loop spans 16 amino acids. CDR1 SGHKS and CDR2 YYEKEE come from the germline V gene (reference sequence). Trimming pared 4 bases from V and 5 bases from J, leaving 19 bases between. The CDR3 sequence is CASSGPLAPYNNEQFF. In nucleotides, the CDR3 is TGTGCCAGCAGCGGGCCCCTAGCGCCCTATAACAATGAGCAGTTCTTC.

A few counts support this clonotype. The chain has TRBV3-1 and TRBJ1-1; D may be TRBD1 (6 bases). V shed 4 bases and J shed 1 base, with 13 bases lying between them. CDR1 and CDR2 from the germline V gene are LGHDT and YNNKEL (reference sequence). The CDR3 runs to 15 residues. Here the CDR3 DNA reads TGTGCCAGCAGCCCTGGGACACTTAAGAACACTGAAGCTTTCTTT. It encodes CASSPGTLKNTEAFF.

The chain employs TRBV20-1 and TRBJ2-5, with 12 bases identical to TRBD2. This CDR3 comprises 15 residues. Germline CDR1 reads DFQATT; CDR2 reads SNEGSKA (reference sequence). Trimming at V came to 5 bases and at J to 1 base, leaving 5 bases not matched to a gene. The CDR3: CSASSSGGVQETQYF. Here the CDR3 DNA reads TGCAGTGCTTCCTCTAGCGGGGGGGTCCAAGAGACCCAGTACTTC.

In this sample, this clonotype turned up a few times. The chain couples TRBV10-3 to TRBJ2-7; 9 nucleotides match TRBD2. With V trimmed by 0 bases and J by 6 bases, 6 bases remained unmatched. This CDR3 has 15 amino acids. From germline, CDR1 is ENHRY and CDR2 SYGVKD. CDR3 region: CAISESREGYTEQYF. The CDR3 DNA reads TGTGCCATCAGTGAGTCGCGGGAGGGTTACACCGAGCAGTACTTC.

This clonotype has more than one count but fewer than ten. The CDR3 bases are TGTGCCAGCAGCCTTCAACAGGGTGGTGAAAAACTGTTTTTT. This sequence encodes CASSLQQGGEKLFF. The genes are TRBV7-8 and TRBJ1-4, with D perhaps TRBD1 (6 bases). This CDR3 spans 14 amino acids. The V end was cut by 5 bases, the J end by 7 bases, with 14 bases between. Per germline, CDR1 SGHVS and CDR2 FQNEAQ.

V and J are TRBV7-3 and TRBJ2-3; D unresolved. Trimming took off 5 bases at V and 5 bases at J, with 11 bases between the two ends. Germline V gene data show CDR1 as SGHTA and CDR2 as FQGTGA. The CDR3 runs 13 residues. CDR3: CASSPRVGDTQYF. The CDR3 bases are TGTGCCAGCAGCCCCCGAGTAGGAGATACGCAGTATTTT.

This clonotype showed up just a few times. The J gene is TRBJ2-3, the V gene TRBV7-2; possible D gene TRBD1, 5 bases. The V and J ends lost 0 bases and 6 bases respectively, with 10 bases between them. The germline CDR1 and CDR2 sequences are SGHTA and FQGNSA. This CDR3 contains 14 residues. The CDR3 region has the DNA TGTGCCAGCAGCTTAGCGTTCAGGGCTGATACGCAGTATTTT. This encodes CASSLAFRADTQYF.

The sample holds a few counts of this clonotype. The J gene is TRBJ1-1, the V gene TRBV5-1, with D hard to call. This CDR3 is built from 15 residues. Trimming cost V 0 bases and J 4 bases, with 13 bases left between them. The germline V gene encodes CDR1 SGHRS and CDR2 YFSETQ. CDR3 nucleotide sequence: TGCGCCAGCAGCTTGGGGACCCTGAGGGTCACTGAAGCTTTCTTT. Protein product: CASSLGTLRVTEAFF. The full variable domain, completed using reference TRBV5-1 and TRBJ1-1, is KAGVTQTPRYLIKTRGQQVTLSCSPISGHRSVSWYQQTPGQGLQFLFEYFSETQRNKGNFPGRFSGRQFSNSRSEMNVSTLELGDSALYLCASSLGTLRVTEAFFGQGTRLTVV.

This clonotype was observed a handful of times. In DNA form, the CDR3 reads TGTGCCAGCAGCTTAGGGGGGCAGGCCCGTTACAATGAGCAGTTCTTC. It yields the protein CASSLGGQARYNEQFF. The gene calls are TRBV7-9 and TRBJ2-1, with D perhaps TRBD1 (6 bases). The CDR3 totals 16 residues. The V end was cut by 1 base, the J end by 4 bases, with 14 bases between. Germline values: CDR1 SEHNR, CDR2 FQNEAQ (reference sequence).

This clonotype was seen only a few times. J is TRBJ1-3 and V is TRBV6-5; tentative D call: TRBD1 (5 bases). Trimming shortened V by 4 bases and J by 0 bases, and 16 bases separated the two germline ends. The V gene's germline CDR1 is MNHEY and CDR2 SVGAGI. The CDR3 extends over 17 amino acids. CDR3 residues: CASSSSGPQLSGNTIYF. The CDR3 DNA reads as TGTGCCAGCAGTTCCTCGGGACCGCAACTCTCTGGAAACACCATATATTTT.

The table lists this clonotype with many counts. This sequence joins TRBV28 and TRBJ1-2, with 8 bases aligning to TRBD1. Unmatched junction bases numbered 8, after V lost 6 bases and J lost 2 bases. Germline V gene sequence: CDR1 MDHEN, CDR2 SYDVKM. This CDR3 has 15 amino acids. This chain's CDR3 is CASSRAQGGNYGYTF. Here the CDR3 DNA reads TGTGCCAGCAGCCGAGCACAGGGGGGGAACTATGGCTACACCTTC.

This sequence joins TRBV11-3 and TRBJ2-7, with 7 bases matching TRBD1. Germline lookup yields CDR1 SGHNT and CDR2 YENEEA. The CDR3 has 16 residues. V lost 0 bases and J lost 1; bases outside the gene matches: 6. The CDR3 here is CASSLEATGTSYEQYF. The CDR3 DNA reads as TGTGCCAGCAGCTTAGAAGCGACAGGGACGTCCTACGAGCAGTACTTC.

This clonotype came up a few times. The genes are TRBV5-6 and TRBJ2-3; 11 bases map to TRBD2. V lost 0 bases and J lost 4; bases outside the gene matches: 10. Germline values: CDR1 SGHDT, CDR2 YYEEEE. CDR3 size: 18 residues. The CDR3 DNA follows: TGTGCCAGCAGCTTGGAGGTGGGACTAGCGGTTCAGTCAGATACGCAGTATTTT. This gives the protein CASSLEVGLAVQSDTQYF.